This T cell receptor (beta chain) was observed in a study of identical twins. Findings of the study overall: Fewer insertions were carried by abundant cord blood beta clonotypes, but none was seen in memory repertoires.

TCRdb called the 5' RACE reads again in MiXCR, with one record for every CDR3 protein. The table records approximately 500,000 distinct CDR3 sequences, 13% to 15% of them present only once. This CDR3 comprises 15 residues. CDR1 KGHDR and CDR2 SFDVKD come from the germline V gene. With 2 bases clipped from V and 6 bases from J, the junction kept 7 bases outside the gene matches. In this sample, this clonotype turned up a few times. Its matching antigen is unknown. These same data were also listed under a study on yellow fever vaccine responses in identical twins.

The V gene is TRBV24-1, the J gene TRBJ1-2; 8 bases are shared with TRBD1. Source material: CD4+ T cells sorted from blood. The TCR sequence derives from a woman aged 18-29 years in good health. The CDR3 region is CATSDSGRGLNGYTF. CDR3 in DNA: TGTGCCACCAGTGATTCTGGCAGGGGGCTGAATGGCTACACCTTC.